Below, one T cell receptor (beta chain) is given with its context. Its antigen is still unknown. This sample stems from a study of T cell responses to AZD1222 COVID-19 vaccine. Study results and limitations: The donor cohort was predominantly white British with a female majority, and clonal diversity may have been underestimated. Without day 14 samples, only post-peak T cell repertoires were studied. Vaccination with two AZD1222 doses was followed by a rise in Spike-specific TCR breadth and depth.

The assay was immunoSEQ multiplex PCR, and TCRdb's table has in-frame clones only and misses some. The sample lists approximately 150,000 clones, 90% to 95% occurring once. The CDR3 runs to 16 residues. From germline, CDR1 is SGHRS and CDR2 YFSETQ. V lost 4 bases, J lost 0 bases, and 7 bases stayed unmatched. The sequence was collected from an adult who received the AZD1222 COVID-19 vaccine. This chain connects TRBV5-1 to TRBJ1-5; 7 positions match TRBD1. The sample here was peripheral blood, taken 28 days after the second AZD1222 dose. The CDR3 spells CASSPDDRVSNQPQHF. The CDR3 bases are TGCGCCAGCAGCCCGGATGACAGGGTTAGCAATCAGCCCCAGCATTTT.